The present entry profiles one T cell receptor (beta chain) with its context. Measured with immunoSEQ multiplex PCR; TCRdb has only the in-frame clones, and not every one. The sample records a few hundred thousand clones, 88% being singletons. V lost 4 bases and J lost 4, with 10 bases in between. The CDR3 has 13 amino acids. CDR1 is LNHDA and CDR2 is SQIVND in the germline V gene (reference sequence). The record originates from a study of blood T cell repertoires in COVID-19. The sequence was obtained from a woman in her seventies with COVID-19, enrolled during active disease. This chain links TRBV19 with TRBJ1-1; the D is unclear. The sequencing sample was made of peripheral blood. In DNA, the CDR3 is TGTGCCAGTAGTAACCCCGAGGGCACTGAAGCTTTCTTT. It is translated as CASSNPEGTEAFF.